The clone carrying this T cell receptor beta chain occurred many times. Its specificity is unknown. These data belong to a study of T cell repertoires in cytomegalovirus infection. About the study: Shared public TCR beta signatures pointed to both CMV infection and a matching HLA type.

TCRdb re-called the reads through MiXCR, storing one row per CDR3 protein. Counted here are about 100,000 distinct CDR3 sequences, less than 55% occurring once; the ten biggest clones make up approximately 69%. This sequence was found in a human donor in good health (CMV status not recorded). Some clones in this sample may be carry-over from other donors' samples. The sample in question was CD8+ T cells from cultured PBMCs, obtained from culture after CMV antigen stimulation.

The CDR3 DNA is TGCGCCAGCAGTGAGCAGACAGGGTACTATGGCTACACCTTC. Protein: CASSEQTGYYGYTF. V and J are TRBV10-2 and TRBJ1-2, with 7 bases identical to TRBD1. Germline CDR1 WSHSY, CDR2 SAAADI. V was clipped by 2 bases and J by 3 bases; unmatched bases: 3. The CDR3 totals 14 residues.